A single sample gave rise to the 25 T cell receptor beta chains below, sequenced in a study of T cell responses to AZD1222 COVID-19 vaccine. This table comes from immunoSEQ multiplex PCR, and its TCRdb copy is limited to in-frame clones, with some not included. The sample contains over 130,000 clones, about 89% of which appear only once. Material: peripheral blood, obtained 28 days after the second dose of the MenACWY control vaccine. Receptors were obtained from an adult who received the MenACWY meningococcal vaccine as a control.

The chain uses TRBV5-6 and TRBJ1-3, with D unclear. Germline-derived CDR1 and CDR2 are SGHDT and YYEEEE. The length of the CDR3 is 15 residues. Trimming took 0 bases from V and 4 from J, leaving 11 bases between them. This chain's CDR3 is CASSLARGSGNTIYF. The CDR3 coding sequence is TGTGCCAGCAGCTTGGCCCGGGGTTCCGGAAACACCATATATTTT. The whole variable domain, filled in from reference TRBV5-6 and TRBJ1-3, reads DAGVTQSPTHLIKTRGQQVTLRCSPKSGHDTVSWYQQALGQGPQFIFQYYEEEERQRGNFPDRFSGHQFPNYSSELNVNALLLGDSALYLCASSLARGSGNTIYFGEGSWLTVV.

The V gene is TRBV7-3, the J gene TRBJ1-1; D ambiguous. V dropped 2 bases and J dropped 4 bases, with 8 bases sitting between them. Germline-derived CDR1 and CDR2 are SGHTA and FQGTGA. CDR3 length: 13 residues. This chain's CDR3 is CASSLQAVTEAFF. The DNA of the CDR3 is TGTGCCAGCAGCTTACAAGCCGTCACTGAAGCTTTCTTT.

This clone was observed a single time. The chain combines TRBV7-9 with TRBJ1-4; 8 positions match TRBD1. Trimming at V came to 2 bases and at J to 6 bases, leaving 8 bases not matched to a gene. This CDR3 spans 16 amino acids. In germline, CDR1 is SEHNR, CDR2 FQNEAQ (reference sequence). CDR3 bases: TGTGCCAGCAGCTTATACACCGGGACAGGACATGAAAAACTGTTTTTT. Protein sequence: CASSLYTGTGHEKLFF.

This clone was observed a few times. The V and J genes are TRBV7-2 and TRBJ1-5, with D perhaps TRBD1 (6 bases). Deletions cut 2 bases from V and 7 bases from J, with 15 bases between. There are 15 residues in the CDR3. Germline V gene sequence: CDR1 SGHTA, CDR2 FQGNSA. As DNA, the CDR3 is TGTGCCAGCAGCTTAAGGGTAGGGGGTAGGCAGCCCCAGCATTTT. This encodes CASSLRVGGRQPQHF.

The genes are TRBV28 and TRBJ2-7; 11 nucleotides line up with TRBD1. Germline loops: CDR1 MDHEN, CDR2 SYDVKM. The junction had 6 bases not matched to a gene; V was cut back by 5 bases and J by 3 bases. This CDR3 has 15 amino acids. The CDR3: CASSGDRGFVYEQYF. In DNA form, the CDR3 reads TGTGCCAGCAGTGGGGACAGGGGGTTTGTCTACGAGCAGTACTTC.

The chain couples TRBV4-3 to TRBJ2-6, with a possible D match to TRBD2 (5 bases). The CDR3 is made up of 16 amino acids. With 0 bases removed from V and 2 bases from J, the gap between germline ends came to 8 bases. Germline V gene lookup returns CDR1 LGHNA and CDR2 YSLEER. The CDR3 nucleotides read TGCGCCAGCAGCCAAGATCCCGGGACTGGGGCCAACGTCCTGACTTTC. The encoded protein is CASSQDPGTGANVLTF.

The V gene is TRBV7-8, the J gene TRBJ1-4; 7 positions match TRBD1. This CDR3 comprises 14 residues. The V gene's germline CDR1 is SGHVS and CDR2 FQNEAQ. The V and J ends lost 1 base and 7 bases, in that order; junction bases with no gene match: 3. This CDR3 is CASSLGQGGEKLFF. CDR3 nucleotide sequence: TGTGCCAGCAGCTTAGGACAGGGAGGTGAAAAACTGTTTTTT.

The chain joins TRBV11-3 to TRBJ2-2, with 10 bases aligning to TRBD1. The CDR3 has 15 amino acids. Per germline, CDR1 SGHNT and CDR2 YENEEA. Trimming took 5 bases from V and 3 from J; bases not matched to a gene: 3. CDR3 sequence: CASSPGQGDTGELFF. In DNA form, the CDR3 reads TGTGCCAGCAGCCCCGGACAGGGGGACACCGGGGAGCTGTTTTTT.

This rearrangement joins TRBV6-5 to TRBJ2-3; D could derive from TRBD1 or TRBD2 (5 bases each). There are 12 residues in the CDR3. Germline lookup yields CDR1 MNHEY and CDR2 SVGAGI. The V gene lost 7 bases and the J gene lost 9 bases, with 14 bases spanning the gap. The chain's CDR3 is CASMGDLTTQYF. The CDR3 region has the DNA TGTGCCAGCATGGGGGACCTGACCACGCAGTATTTT.

CDR3 bases: TGTGCCAGCAGGCGACAGGGACCCGTCTCTGAAGCTTTCTTT. This codes for CASRRQGPVSEAFF. The rearrangement links TRBV28 to TRBJ1-1, with TRBD1 matching 7 bases. V trimming: 6 bases; J trimming: 6 bases; junction bases outside the gene matches: 10. The CDR3 sequence is 14 residues long. CDR1 and CDR2 from the germline V gene are MDHEN and SYDVKM.

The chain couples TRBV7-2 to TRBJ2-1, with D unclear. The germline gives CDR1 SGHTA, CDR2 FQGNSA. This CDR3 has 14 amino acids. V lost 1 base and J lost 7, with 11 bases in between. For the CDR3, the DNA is TGTGCCAGCAGCTTAGTGGGATCTTTAAATGAGCAGTTCTTC. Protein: CASSLVGSLNEQFF.

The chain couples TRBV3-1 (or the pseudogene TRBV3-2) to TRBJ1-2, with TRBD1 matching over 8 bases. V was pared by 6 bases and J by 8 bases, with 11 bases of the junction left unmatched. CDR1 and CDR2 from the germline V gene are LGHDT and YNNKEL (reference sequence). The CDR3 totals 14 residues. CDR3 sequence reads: CASRPEDRADGYTF. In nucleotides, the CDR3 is TGTGCCAGCAGACCAGAGGACAGGGCGGACGGCTACACCTTC.

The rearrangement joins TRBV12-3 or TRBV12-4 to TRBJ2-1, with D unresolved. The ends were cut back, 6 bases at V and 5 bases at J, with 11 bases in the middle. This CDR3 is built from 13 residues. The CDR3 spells CASRGQLHNEQFF. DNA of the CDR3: TGTGCCAGCAGGGGCCAGCTTCACAATGAGCAGTTCTTC.

CDR3 loop: CASSLGQTNEKLFF. The DNA of the CDR3 is TGTGCCAGCAGCCTGGGACAGACTAATGAAAAACTGTTTTTT. This sequence joins TRBV5-8 and TRBJ1-4; 7 bases line up with TRBD1. The germline gives CDR1 SGHTS, CDR2 YDEGEE. V dropped 4 bases and J dropped 2; count of bases not matched to a gene: 2. The CDR3 contains 14 residues.

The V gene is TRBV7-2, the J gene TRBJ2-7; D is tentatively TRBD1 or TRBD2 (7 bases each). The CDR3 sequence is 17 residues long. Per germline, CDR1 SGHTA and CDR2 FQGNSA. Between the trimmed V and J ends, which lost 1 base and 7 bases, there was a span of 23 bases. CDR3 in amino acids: CASSLGGGGTVGSEQYF. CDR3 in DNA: TGTGCCAGCAGCTTAGGGGGAGGGGGGACAGTAGGATCGGAGCAGTACTTC.

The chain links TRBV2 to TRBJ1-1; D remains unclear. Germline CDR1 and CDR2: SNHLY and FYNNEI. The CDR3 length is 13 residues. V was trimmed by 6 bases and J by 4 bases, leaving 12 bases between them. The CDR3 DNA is TGTGCCAGCAGGAATACAGTATTCACTGAAGCTTTCTTT. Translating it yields CASRNTVFTEAFF.

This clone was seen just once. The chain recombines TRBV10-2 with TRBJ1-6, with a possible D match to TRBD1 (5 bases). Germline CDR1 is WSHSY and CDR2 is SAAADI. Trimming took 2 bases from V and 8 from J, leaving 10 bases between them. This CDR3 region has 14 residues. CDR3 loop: CASSETGSYSPLHF. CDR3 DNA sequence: TGCGCCAGCAGTGAGACAGGATCTTATTCACCCCTCCACTTT.

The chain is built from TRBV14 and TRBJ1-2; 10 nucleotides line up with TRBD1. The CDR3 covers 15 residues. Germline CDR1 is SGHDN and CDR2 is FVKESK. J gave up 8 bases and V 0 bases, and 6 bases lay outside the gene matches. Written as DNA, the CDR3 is TGTGCCAGCAGCCAAGATCCGGGGACAGGGGACGGCTACACCTTC. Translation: CASSQDPGTGDGYTF.

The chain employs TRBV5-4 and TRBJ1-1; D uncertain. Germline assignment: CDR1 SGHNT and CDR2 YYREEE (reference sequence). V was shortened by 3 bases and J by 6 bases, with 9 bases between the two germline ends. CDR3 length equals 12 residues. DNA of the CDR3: TGTGCCAGCAGCTCACCCTGGGCTGAAGCTTTCTTT. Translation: CASSSPWAEAFF. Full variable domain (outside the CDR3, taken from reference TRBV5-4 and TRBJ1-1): ETGVTQSPTHLIKTRGQQVTLRCSSQSGHNTVSWYQQALGQGPQFIFQYYREEENGRGNFPPRFSGLQFPNYSSELNVNALELDDSALYLCASSSPWAEAFFGQGTRLTVV.

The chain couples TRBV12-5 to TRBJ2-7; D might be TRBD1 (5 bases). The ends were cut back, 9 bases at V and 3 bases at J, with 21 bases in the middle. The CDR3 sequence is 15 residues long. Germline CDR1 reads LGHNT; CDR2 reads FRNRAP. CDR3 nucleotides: TGTGCTAGCGCCGCAGGGTGGGGCTCCAGCTACGAGCAGTACTTC. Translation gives CASAAGWGSSYEQYF. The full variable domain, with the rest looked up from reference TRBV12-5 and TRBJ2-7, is DARVTQTPRHKVTEMGQEVTMRCQPILGHNTVFWYRQTMMQGLELLAYFRNRAPLDDSGMPKDRFSAEMPDATLATLKIQPSEPRDSAVYFCASAAGWGSSYEQYFGPGTRLTVT.

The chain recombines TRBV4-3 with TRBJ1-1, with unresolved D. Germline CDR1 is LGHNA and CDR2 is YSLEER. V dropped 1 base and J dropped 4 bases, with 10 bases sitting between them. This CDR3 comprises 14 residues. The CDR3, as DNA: TGCGCCAGCAGCCAAGGTCGGCTGAGCACTGAAGCTTTCTTT. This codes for CASSQGRLSTEAFF.

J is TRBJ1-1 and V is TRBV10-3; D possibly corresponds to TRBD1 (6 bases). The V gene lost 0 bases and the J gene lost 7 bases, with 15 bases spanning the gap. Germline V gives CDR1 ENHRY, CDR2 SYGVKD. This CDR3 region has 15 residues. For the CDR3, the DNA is TGTGCCATCAGTGAGTCGGTTTCGGGGGCTAGTGAAGCTTTCTTT. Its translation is CAISESVSGASEAFF.

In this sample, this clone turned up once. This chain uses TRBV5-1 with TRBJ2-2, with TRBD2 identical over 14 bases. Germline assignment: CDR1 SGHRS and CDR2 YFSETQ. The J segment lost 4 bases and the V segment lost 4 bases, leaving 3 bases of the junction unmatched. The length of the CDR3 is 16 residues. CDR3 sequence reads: CASSPGTSGGTGELFF. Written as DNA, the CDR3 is TGCGCCAGCAGCCCCGGGACTAGCGGGGGCACCGGGGAGCTGTTTTTT.

CDR3 DNA: TGTGCCAGCAGCTTGGGGGATCTCGAGCAGTACTTC. This encodes CASSLGDLEQYF. V and J are TRBV11-2 and TRBJ2-7; D could derive from TRBD1 or TRBD2 (5 bases each). Germline CDR1 reads SGHAT; CDR2 reads FQNNGV. The length of the CDR3 is 12 residues. Trimming removed 3 bases from V and 6 bases from J, with 9 bases in between.

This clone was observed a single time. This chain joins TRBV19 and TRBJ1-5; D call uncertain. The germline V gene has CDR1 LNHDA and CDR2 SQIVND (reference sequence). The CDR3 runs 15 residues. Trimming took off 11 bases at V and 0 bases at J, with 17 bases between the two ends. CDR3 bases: TGTGCCGCCTTCGGTGGTGGCCGTAGCAATCAGCCCCAGCATTTT. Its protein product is CAAFGGGRSNQPQHF.